One sample yielded the 14 T cell receptor beta chains listed below, sequenced in a study of T cell responses to AZD1222 COVID-19 vaccine. The assay was immunoSEQ multiplex PCR, and TCRdb's table has in-frame clones only and misses some. The sample includes roughly 100,000 clones, approximately 86% of them seen just once. The sequenced sample was peripheral blood, obtained 28 days after the second dose of the MenACWY control vaccine. The receptors were sampled from an adult who received the MenACWY meningococcal vaccine as a control.

The chain carries TRBV28 and TRBJ2-5; D possibly corresponds to TRBD1 (6 bases). CDR1 is MDHEN, CDR2 SYDVKM, per germline. V was shortened by 7 bases and J by 7 bases, with 19 bases between the two germline ends. This CDR3 is built from 14 residues. The chain's CDR3 is CASTSPTGLRTQYF. The CDR3 region has the DNA TGTGCCAGCACCTCCCCCACAGGGCTTCGGACCCAGTACTTC.

This chain connects TRBV27 to TRBJ2-1; 11 nucleotides line up with TRBD2. The CDR3 has 17 amino acids. Germline lookup yields CDR1 MNHEY and CDR2 SMNVEV (reference sequence). V lost 6 bases, J lost 5 bases, and 12 bases stayed unmatched. The CDR3 DNA is TGTGCCAGCAGCCCAGGGGGACTAGCGGATTCTCACAATGAGCAGTTCTTC. Its protein is CASSPGGLADSHNEQFF.

The V and J genes are TRBV4-3 and TRBJ1-1, with 11 bases aligning to TRBD1. Germline CDR1 is LGHNA and CDR2 is YSLEER. V was clipped by 1 base and J by 5 bases; unmatched bases: 6. The CDR3 covers 16 residues. CDR3 region: CASSQVGQGARTEAFF. CDR3 bases: TGCGCCAGCAGCCAAGTCGGACAGGGGGCGCGGACTGAAGCTTTCTTT.

V is TRBV29-1 and J is TRBJ2-5; no clear D. Germline CDR1 reads SQVTM; CDR2 reads ANQGSEA. The CDR3 spans 11 residues. The germline V and J ends were trimmed by 0 bases and 5 bases, with 4 bases remaining between them. The CDR3, as DNA: TGCAGCGTTGAAGATCGTGAGACCCAGTACTTC. It is translated as CSVEDRETQYF. The whole variable domain, filled in from reference TRBV29-1 and TRBJ2-5, reads SAVISQKPSRDICQRGTSLTIQCQVDSQVTMMFWYRQQPGQSLTLIATANQGSEATYESGFVIDKFPISRPNLTFSTLTVSNMSPEDSSIYLCSVEDRETQYFGPGTRLLVL.

The rearrangement uses TRBV7-8 and TRBJ2-3; D possibly matches TRBD1 or TRBD2 (7 bases each). This CDR3 region has 15 residues. Germline V lookup: CDR1 SGHVS, CDR2 FQNEAQ. Trimming left V 6 bases short and J 0 bases short, with 13 bases between. The CDR3 nucleotides read TGTGCCAGCAGTCCAGGGGGGGCGAGCACAGATACGCAGTATTTT. Its protein is CASSPGGASTDTQYF.

This clone was picked up a small number of times. The chain is built from TRBV28 and TRBJ1-2, with D hard to call. V shed 3 bases and J shed 4 bases, with 6 bases lying between them. CDR1 is MDHEN, CDR2 SYDVKM, per germline. The CDR3 has 12 amino acids. For the CDR3, the DNA is TGTGCCAGCAGTTTCCAACCCTATGGCTACACCTTC. It specifies CASSFQPYGYTF.

V is TRBV5-6 and J is TRBJ1-2; perhaps TRBD1 as D (5 bases). This CDR3 is built from 15 residues. Germline V CDR1 and CDR2: SGHDT, YYEEEE. Trimming removed 0 bases at V and 0 bases at J, with 9 bases between. The DNA for the CDR3 is TGTGCCAGCAGCTTGGATGGCAGGGCTAACTATGGCTACACCTTC. Its translation: CASSLDGRANYGYTF.

The DNA of the CDR3 is TGTGCCAGCAGCCAAGATCCCGGTTCACCCCTCGAGCAGTACTTC. Translated: CASSQDPGSPLEQYF. The rearrangement joins TRBV4-2 to TRBJ2-7; D gene ambiguous. This CDR3 region has 15 residues. Germline CDR1 and CDR2: LGHNA and YNFKEQ. Trimming stripped 0 bases from V and 6 bases from J, with 15 bases between.

This clone was seen only once. The genes are TRBV6-5 and TRBJ2-4; 7 positions agree with TRBD1. Trimming removed 6 bases from V and 0 bases from J; junction bases left unmatched: 5. Germline V gene sequence: CDR1 MNHEY, CDR2 SVGAGI. The CDR3 is 15 amino acids. CDR3 nucleotides: TGTGCCAGCAGCCGGACAGGCTTAGCCAAAAACATTCAGTACTTC. Translated, it gives CASSRTGLAKNIQYF.

This chain joins TRBV18 and TRBJ2-5; TRBD2 matches at 8 bases. The CDR3 loop spans 17 amino acids. V was pared by 0 bases and J by 2 bases, with 8 bases of the junction left unmatched. Germline CDR1 reads KGHSH; CDR2 reads LQKENI. This CDR3 is CASSPPRVAGRQETQYF. The DNA for the CDR3 is TGTGCCAGCTCACCACCGCGGGTAGCGGGACGACAAGAGACCCAGTACTTC.

The chain couples TRBV11-2 to TRBJ1-3; possibly TRBD1 for D (5 bases). The CDR3 sequence is 15 residues long. Trimming removed 1 base from V and 2 bases from J, with 9 bases in between. CDR1 is SGHAT and CDR2 is FQNNGV in the germline V gene. The CDR3 region is CASSLGGAAGNTIYF. As DNA, the CDR3 is TGTGCCAGCAGCTTAGGAGGGGCCGCTGGAAACACCATATATTTT.

The chain joins TRBV5-5 to TRBJ1-3; no clear D gene. Germline values: CDR1 SGHKS, CDR2 YYEKEE (reference sequence). CDR3 length: 16 residues. Trimming pared 4 bases from V and 2 bases from J, leaving 16 bases between. The CDR3 protein is CASSPDMGTAGNTIYF. CDR3 DNA sequence: TGTGCCAGCAGCCCTGACATGGGCACGGCTGGAAACACCATATATTTT. The full variable domain, with the rest looked up from reference TRBV5-5 and TRBJ1-3, is DAGVTQSPTHLIKTRGQQVTLRCSPISGHKSVSWYQQVLGQGPQFIFQYYEKEERGRGNFPDRFSARQFPNYSSELNVNALLLGDSALYLCASSPDMGTAGNTIYFGEGSWLTVV.

The chain carries TRBV6-5 and TRBJ2-5, with TRBD2 as a possible D gene (6 bases). V was shortened by 4 bases and J by 1 base, with 13 bases between the two germline ends. Germline CDR1 reads MNHEY; CDR2 reads SVGAGI. CDR3 length: 15 residues. This CDR3 is CASSFQGGPQETQYF. CDR3 nucleotide sequence: TGTGCCAGCAGTTTTCAGGGAGGTCCCCAAGAGACCCAGTACTTC.

The table lists this clone with a count of one. The chain joins TRBV4-1 to TRBJ1-5, with D perhaps matching TRBD1 (5 bases). There are 15 residues in the CDR3. V was shortened by 3 bases and J by 3 bases, with 12 bases between the two germline ends. The V gene's germline CDR1 is MGHRA and CDR2 YSYEKL. CDR3 sequence reads: CASSQARVSNQPQHF. As DNA, the CDR3 is TGCGCCAGCAGCCAGGCCAGGGTCTCCAATCAGCCCCAGCATTTT.